This record covers a single T cell receptor beta chain. The sample is drawn from a study of T-cell memory formation after mild COVID-19. This CDR3 spans 15 amino acids. Germline V gives CDR1 MNHEY, CDR2 SVGAGI. The germline V and J ends were trimmed by 4 bases and 0 bases, with 13 bases remaining between them. Via MiXCR, TCRdb re-called the 5' RACE reads, giving one row per CDR3 protein. In the table there are about 160,000 distinct CDR3 sequences, 30% to 35% of which are singletons. The rearrangement uses TRBV6-5 and TRBJ2-7; D gene ambiguous. Sequences were obtained from PBMCs or a T cell subset sorted from them (not recorded which). The sequence came from an adult woman who had mild COVID-19 (a few samples of this study predate the infection). Cell type and time point are not known. As DNA, the CDR3 is TGTGCCAGCAGTTCAACTACCGGTAGCTCCTACGAGCAGTACTTC. It yields the protein CASSSTTGSSYEQYF.